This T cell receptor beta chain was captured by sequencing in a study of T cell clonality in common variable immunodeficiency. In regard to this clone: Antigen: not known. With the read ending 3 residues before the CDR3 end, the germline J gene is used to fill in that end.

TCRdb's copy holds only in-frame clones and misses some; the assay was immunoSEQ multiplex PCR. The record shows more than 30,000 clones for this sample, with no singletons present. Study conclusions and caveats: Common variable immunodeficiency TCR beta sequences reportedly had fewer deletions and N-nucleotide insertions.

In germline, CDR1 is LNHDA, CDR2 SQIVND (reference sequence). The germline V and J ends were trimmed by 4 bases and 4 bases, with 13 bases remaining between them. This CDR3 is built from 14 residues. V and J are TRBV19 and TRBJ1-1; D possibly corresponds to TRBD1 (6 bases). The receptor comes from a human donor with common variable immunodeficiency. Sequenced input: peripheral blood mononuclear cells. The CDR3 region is CASSRTDSSTEAFF. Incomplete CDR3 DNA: TGTGCCAGTAGTAGAACGGACAGCTCCACTGAA.